Each of the 31 T cell receptor beta chains below was sequenced from the same sample in a study of blood T cell repertoires in COVID-19. Assay: immunoSEQ multiplex PCR; the TCRdb copy retains only in-frame clones and omits some. The sample includes fewer than 300,000 clones, 70% to 85% seen only once; the top ten take about 0.9%. The sequencing input was peripheral blood. These receptors all come from a human donor with COVID-19, enrolled during active disease. The donor label of this sample is uncertain.

The chain recombines TRBV6-5 with TRBJ1-1, with 7 nucleotides matching TRBD1. The CDR3 has 16 residues. Per germline, CDR1 MNHEY and CDR2 SVGAGI. With V trimmed by 0 bases and J by 1 base, 5 bases remained unmatched. CDR3: CASSYSFTGENTEAFF. The CDR3 DNA sequence: TGTGCCAGCAGTTACTCTTTTACAGGGGAGAACACTGAAGCTTTCTTT.

This clone was detected once. The chain employs TRBV10-3 and TRBJ2-5; a possible D gene is TRBD2 (8 bases). This CDR3 has 15 residues. Germline CDR1 and CDR2: ENHRY and SYGVKD. V was shortened by 6 bases and J by 4 bases, with 18 bases between the two germline ends. CDR3: CAIRSGGQGGETQYF. The CDR3, as DNA: TGTGCCATCAGATCGGGAGGGCAGGGGGGAGAGACCCAGTACTTC.

The gene calls are TRBV5-1 and TRBJ2-7; TRBD1 agrees at 12 bases. CDR1 is SGHRS, CDR2 YFSETQ, per germline. This CDR3 has 15 amino acids. With V trimmed by 2 bases and J by 5 bases, 5 bases remained unmatched. The CDR3 sequence is CASSLSGTGGDEQYF. The CDR3 DNA follows: TGCGCCAGCAGCTTATCCGGGACAGGGGGCGACGAGCAGTACTTC. Together with reference TRBV5-1 and TRBJ2-7, the CDR3 gives the full variable domain: KAGVTQTPRYLIKTRGQQVTLSCSPISGHRSVSWYQQTPGQGLQFLFEYFSETQRNKGNFPGRFSGRQFSNSRSEMNVSTLELGDSALYLCASSLSGTGGDEQYFGPGTRLTVT.

The chain uses TRBV30 and TRBJ1-1, with 7 bases that match TRBD1. Germline CDR1 is GTSNPN and CDR2 is SVGIG (reference sequence). CDR3 length: 13 residues. Unmatched junction bases numbered 8, after V lost 3 bases and J lost 7 bases. The CDR3 region has the DNA TGTGCCTGGAGCCCAGGGTGGGACAGTGAAGCTTTCTTT. Its protein is CAWSPGWDSEAFF.

The chain combines TRBV5-4 with TRBJ2-1, with 9 nucleotides matching TRBD2. The CDR3 is made up of 14 amino acids. Germline V CDR1 and CDR2: SGHNT, YYREEE (reference sequence). V gave up 3 bases and J gave up 8 bases; unmatched junction bases: 6. The CDR3 reads CASSYSGSVHEQFF. The DNA for the CDR3 is TGTGCCAGCAGCTATAGCGGGAGTGTCCATGAGCAGTTCTTC.

This clone was seen a few times. The J gene is TRBJ1-5, the V gene TRBV7-8, with D perhaps TRBD1 (5 bases). The CDR3 has 15 residues. Germline V gene sequence: CDR1 SGHVS, CDR2 FQNEAQ. V lost 0 bases and J 7 bases, leaving 13 bases between the germline ends. The CDR3 loop reads CASSLALGEVQPQHF. CDR3 nucleotide sequence: TGTGCCAGCAGCTTAGCGCTAGGGGAGGTGCAGCCCCAGCATTTT.

The gene calls are TRBV7-3 and TRBJ1-1; D not certain. Germline CDR1 and CDR2: SGHTA and FQGTGA. V was shortened by 5 bases and J by 1 base, with 14 bases between the two germline ends. The CDR3 sequence is 15 residues long. The CDR3 DNA reads as TGTGCCAGCAGCCCGACACCATCCAAGAACACTGAAGCTTTCTTT. Translated: CASSPTPSKNTEAFF.

The V and J genes are TRBV21-1 and TRBJ1-1. TRBV21-1 is shown as a pseudogene. The CDR3 covers 14 residues. CDR3 coding DNA: TGTGCCAGCAGCAAACGACTTGTCGGGGATTATGCTTTCTTT. It is translated as CASSKRLVGDYAFF.

Note on this clone: Other DNA sequences in the sample encode the same CDR3. The genes are TRBV7-9 and TRBJ2-7; D is undetermined. Germline V lookup: CDR1 SEHNR, CDR2 FQNEAQ (reference sequence). The CDR3 runs to 12 residues. Trimming cost V 6 bases and J 0 bases, with 6 bases left between them. The CDR3 DNA reads TGTGCCAGCAGTTTCAGCTCCTACGAGCAGTACTTC. Protein sequence: CASSFSSYEQYF.

The chain combines TRBV11-2 with TRBJ2-1; weak D call: TRBD2 (7 bases). The CDR3 covers 14 residues. Germline V gene lookup returns CDR1 SGHAT and CDR2 FQNNGV. V was pared by 8 bases and J by 10 bases, with 21 bases between. CDR3 DNA sequence: TGTGCCAGCTCCCGGGGGGCCCCAGAGTTGGAGCAGTTCTTC. Amino acid sequence: CASSRGAPELEQFF.

This clone has only one observation. The J gene is TRBJ2-5, the V gene TRBV29-1; D gene ambiguous. This CDR3 spans 12 amino acids. V was pared by 4 bases and J by 5 bases, with 11 bases between. From germline, CDR1 is SQVTM and CDR2 ANQGSEA. CDR3 sequence: CSVGADLETQYF. CDR3 bases: TGCAGCGTTGGGGCAGATCTTGAGACCCAGTACTTC.

This rearrangement joins TRBV28 to TRBJ1-2, with 8 bases matching TRBD1. The CDR3 is 15 residues long. The J segment lost 4 bases and the V segment lost 5 bases, leaving 9 bases of the junction unmatched. CDR1 is MDHEN, CDR2 SYDVKM, per germline. The CDR3 spells CASSVGGQATYGYTF. The CDR3, as DNA: TGTGCCAGCAGTGTGGGGGGACAGGCAACCTATGGCTACACCTTC.

V and J are TRBV5-1 and TRBJ2-2; D gene uncertain. CDR3 length: 16 residues. Germline assignment: CDR1 SGHRS and CDR2 YFSETQ. V was cut by 1 base and J by 0 bases, with 10 bases left in between. As DNA, the CDR3 is TGCGCCAGCAGCTTGCGGGTACAAGCGAACACCGGGGAGCTGTTTTTT. This sequence encodes CASSLRVQANTGELFF. The variable domain in full, completed from reference TRBV5-1 and TRBJ2-2, reads KAGVTQTPRYLIKTRGQQVTLSCSPISGHRSVSWYQQTPGQGLQFLFEYFSETQRNKGNFPGRFSGRQFSNSRSEMNVSTLELGDSALYLCASSLRVQANTGELFFGEGSRLTVL.

The gene calls are TRBV5-1 and TRBJ2-1, with a weak D call TRBD1 (6 bases). CDR1 is SGHRS, CDR2 YFSETQ, per germline. The V end was cut by 2 bases, the J end by 8 bases, with 17 bases between. This CDR3 comprises 15 residues. For the CDR3, the DNA is TGCGCCAGCAGCTTCGAGGATATACAGGGCGATGAGCAGTTCTTC. It translates to CASSFEDIQGDEQFF.

In its sample, this clone was seen a few times. The genes are TRBV7-3 and TRBJ1-6, with D maybe TRBD1 (5 bases). This CDR3 region has 18 residues. Trimming left V 8 bases short and J 2 bases short, with 22 bases between. The germline V gene encodes CDR1 SGHTA and CDR2 FQGTGA. As DNA, the CDR3 is TGTGCCAGCCCCTCCACCGGGAGCAGGGTGACCTATAATTCACCCCTCCACTTT. Residues: CASPSTGSRVTYNSPLHF.

This chain joins TRBV7-3 and TRBJ2-1; 7 bases fit TRBD2. The CDR3 has 14 residues. Germline CDR1 and CDR2: SGHTA and FQGTGA. V shed 2 bases and J 7 bases; nucleotides not matched to a gene: 5. CDR3 sequence reads: CASSLAGDFNEQFF. The DNA of the CDR3 is TGTGCCAGCAGCTTAGCGGGAGACTTTAATGAGCAGTTCTTC.

J is TRBJ2-1 and V is TRBV11-1; 11 bases map to TRBD2. J gave up 11 bases and V 1 base, and 4 bases lay outside the gene matches. The CDR3 has 14 amino acids. Germline loops: CDR1 SGHAT, CDR2 FQDESV (reference sequence). The CDR3: CASSLGTSGGKQFF. In DNA form, the CDR3 reads TGTGCCAGCAGCTTAGGCACTAGCGGGGGAAAGCAGTTCTTC.

This clone was observed a few times. This chain connects TRBV9 to TRBJ2-1; no clear D. This CDR3 spans 13 amino acids. V was clipped by 0 bases and J by 9 bases, with 10 bases between them. Germline CDR1 reads SGDLS; CDR2 reads YYNGEE. In DNA form, the CDR3 reads TGTGCCAGCAGCGTAGAACTAAAAAGTGAGCAGTTCTTC. Translating gives CASSVELKSEQFF.

The chain combines TRBV11-2 with TRBJ2-7; no reliable D call. This CDR3 spans 15 amino acids. In germline, CDR1 is SGHAT, CDR2 FQNNGV. The V and J ends lost 1 base and 2 bases respectively, with 12 bases between them. The CDR3 sequence: CASSLGFAETYEQYF. DNA for the CDR3: TGTGCCAGCAGCTTAGGATTTGCTGAGACCTACGAGCAGTACTTC.

V and J are TRBV6-6 and TRBJ2-3; 8 bases are a match to TRBD2. Trimming at V came to 6 bases and at J to 0 bases, leaving 17 bases not matched to a gene. Germline lookup yields CDR1 MNHNY and CDR2 SVGAGI (reference sequence). The CDR3 length is 19 residues. The CDR3 DNA follows: TGTGCCAGCAGCTATCTATCCGGGGGGGCAGCTTCTAGCACAGATACGCAGTATTTT. Protein: CASSYLSGGAASSTDTQYF.

The rearrangement links TRBV5-1 to TRBJ2-2; D is perhaps TRBD2 (5 bases). Trimming took off 0 bases at V and 6 bases at J, with 9 bases between the two ends. The CDR3 is 14 residues long. Germline lookup yields CDR1 SGHRS and CDR2 YFSETQ. The CDR3 loop is CASSLVPRAGELFF. CDR3 bases: TGCGCCAGCAGCTTGGTGCCGAGGGCCGGGGAGCTGTTTTTT.

The genes are TRBV7-2 and TRBJ2-2; 7 bases are shared with TRBD2. The CDR3 covers 15 residues. The germline V gene has CDR1 SGHTA and CDR2 FQGNSA. V was pared by 2 bases and J by 4 bases, with 4 bases of the junction left unmatched. CDR3 DNA sequence: TGTGCCAGCAGCTTACGAGCGGGAATCACCGGGGAGCTGTTTTTT. It yields the protein CASSLRAGITGELFF.

The chain has TRBV28 and TRBJ2-3; 11 positions match TRBD2. Germline CDR1 reads MDHEN; CDR2 reads SYDVKM. The V segment lost 5 bases and the J segment 2 bases; nucleotides outside the gene matches: 9. This CDR3 contains 17 residues. The CDR3 protein is CASSPAGLAGNTDTQYF. In DNA form, the CDR3 reads TGTGCCAGCAGTCCCGCTGGACTAGCGGGCAACACAGATACGCAGTATTTT.

Note on this clone: The sample holds other DNA sequences that translate to the same CDR3. The chain has TRBV28 and TRBJ1-1; 11 bases align to TRBD1. The CDR3 length is 14 residues. With 6 bases clipped from V and 4 bases from J, the junction kept 4 bases outside the gene matches. Germline CDR1 and CDR2: MDHEN and SYDVKM. CDR3 coding DNA: TGTGCCAGCAGGGGGACAGGGGGTGGCACTGAAGCTTTCTTT. It translates to CASRGTGGGTEAFF.

This clone was found a few times. V is TRBV19 and J is TRBJ2-2, with 11 bases that match TRBD2. This CDR3 is built from 17 residues. The V and J ends lost 3 bases and 6 bases, in that order; junction bases with no gene match: 9. Germline V gene sequence: CDR1 LNHDA, CDR2 SQIVND (reference sequence). CDR3 protein: CASSMMVAGGFAGELFF. The CDR3, as DNA: TGTGCCAGTAGTATGATGGTAGCGGGAGGGTTCGCCGGGGAGCTGTTTTTT.

The J gene is TRBJ1-2, the V gene TRBV19, with 7 nucleotides matching TRBD1. This CDR3 contains 12 residues. Germline lookup yields CDR1 LNHDA and CDR2 SQIVND (reference sequence). The V gene end was trimmed by 4 bases and the J gene end by 9 bases; junction bases not matched to a gene: 5. The CDR3 DNA reads TGTGCCAGTAGTACGGGACAGCGGCGCTACACCTTC. This sequence encodes CASSTGQRRYTF.

The chain carries TRBV27 and TRBJ1-2; 7 bases fit TRBD1. Germline V gene sequence: CDR1 MNHEY, CDR2 SMNVEV (reference sequence). The CDR3 sequence is 13 residues long. Trimming at V came to 3 bases and at J to 14 bases, leaving 12 bases not matched to a gene. CDR3: CASSLTGSLAWTF. CDR3 in DNA: TGTGCCAGCAGTTTGACAGGGTCACTTGCGTGGACCTTC.

The gene calls are TRBV5-5 and TRBJ1-3; 8 bases agree with TRBD1. J gave up 8 bases and V 5 bases, and 12 bases lay outside the gene matches. The CDR3 loop spans 15 amino acids. Looked up from germline, CDR1 is SGHKS and CDR2 is YYEKEE (reference sequence). The CDR3 nucleotides read TGTGCCAGCAGGGCAGGACAGGGAGCGTCGGACACCATATATTTT. Translation gives CASRAGQGASDTIYF.

The chain uses TRBV28 and TRBJ2-1, with 7 bases identical to TRBD2. In germline, CDR1 is MDHEN, CDR2 SYDVKM. CDR3 length: 16 amino acids. Trimming cost V 6 bases and J 9 bases; bases outside gene matches: 17. The CDR3 DNA follows: TGTGCCAGCAGCGCGACTAGCAACTCGGGGTTTGGTGAGCAGTTCTTC. The encoded protein is CASSATSNSGFGEQFF.

The genes are TRBV2 and TRBJ1-1; weak D call: TRBD1 (5 bases). Trimming took 2 bases from V and 0 from J, leaving 10 bases between them. This CDR3 has 15 residues. CDR1 is SNHLY and CDR2 is FYNNEI in the germline V gene. The CDR3 DNA follows: TGTGCCAGCAGTGAAAGGGGTCCTATGAACACTGAAGCTTTCTTT. Residues: CASSERGPMNTEAFF.

The chain couples TRBV19 to TRBJ1-1; TRBD1 matches at 10 bases. The CDR3 is 15 residues long. Per the germline V gene, CDR1 is LNHDA and CDR2 is SQIVND (reference sequence). V was clipped by 4 bases and J by 1 base; unmatched bases: 3. This CDR3 reads CASSKGQGPNTEAFF. CDR3 nucleotide sequence: TGTGCCAGTAGTAAGGGACAGGGGCCGAACACTGAAGCTTTCTTT.